This is a list of T cell receptor beta chains from one sample in a study of regulatory T cells in long-lasting Graves disease. TCRdb re-called the multiplex PCR reads with MiXCR, one entry per CDR3 protein. The sample records around 340,000 distinct CDR3 sequences, around a fifth being singletons. Specimen: peripheral blood mononuclear cells (PBMCs), collected when the disease was refractory, from a patient treated with antithyroid drugs. All receptors derive from a female donor with Graves disease. Each CDR3 is given with its conserved first and last residue. D genes are given only for firm matches. For some rows the clone size is stated as once, few or many, or as a class when expanded; others skip it.

TRBV30	TRBJ1-1	many	NA	TGTGCCTCCTCAGGGATCTTAGTGAACACTGAAGCTTTCTTT	CASSGILVNTEAFF
TRBV5-1	TRBJ1-1	NA	NA	TGCGCCAGCAGCTTGGGTCACACCATGAACACTGAAGCTTTCTTT	CASSLGHTMNTEAFF
TRBV19	TRBJ1-2	NA	NA	TGTGCCAGTAGAGGAGGGTACTATGGCTACACCTTC	CASRGGYYGYTF
TRBV4-1	TRBJ2-7	few	TRBD2	TGCGCCAGCAGTCTGACTAGCGGGACTCCCTACGAGCAGTACTTC	CASSLTSGTPYEQYF
TRBV24-1	TRBJ2-1	NA	TRBD1	TGTGCCACCAGTGATCCTCAACCGGGGGACAGGGATGAGCAGTTCTTC	CATSDPQPGDRDEQFF
TRBV4-3	TRBJ2-5	NA	NA	TGCGCCAGCAGCCAGGGCGGGACGGCGAAAGAGACCCAGTACTTC	CASSQGGTAKETQYF
TRBV27	TRBJ1-3	few	NA	TGTGCCAGCAGTCCCCTGACAAGCCACACCATATATTTT	CASSPLTSHTIYF
TRBV18	TRBJ1-2	many	NA	TGTGCCAGCTCACCACCGTTGGACTATGGCTACACCTTC	CASSPPLDYGYTF
TRBV20-1	TRBJ1-2	few	NA	TGCAGTGCTAGAGCTGCAGAAAAGCCCAACTATGGCTACACCTTC	CSARAAEKPNYGYTF
TRBV10-3	TRBJ2-3	NA	NA	TGTGCCATCAGTGGGGGACACCGTAGCACAGATACGCAGTATTTT	CAISGGHRSTDTQYF
TRBV2	TRBJ2-7	many	NA	TGTGCCAGCAGTGAAAGAACGGGAGCCTACGAGCAGTACTTC	CASSERTGAYEQYF
TRBV28	TRBJ2-7	many	TRBD1	TGTGCCAGCAGTTTTGGGGCAGGGGGCGCGGAATACGAGCAGTACTTC	CASSFGAGGAEYEQYF
TRBV27	TRBJ1-5	many	NA	TGTGCCAGCAGTCATCAGGGGAATCAGCCCCAGCATTTT	CASSHQGNQPQHF
TRBV30	TRBJ1-5	few	TRBD1	TGTGCCTGGAGCGGAGGACAGGGGGCAAGGCAGCCCCAGCATTTT	CAWSGGQGARQPQHF
TRBV7-9	TRBJ1-6	many	NA	TGTGCCAGCAGCTTCCAGGAAGGGTCACCCCTCCACTTT	CASSFQEGSPLHF
TRBV6-1	TRBJ2-7	many	TRBD2	TGTGCCAGCAGTCGTGCGGGGGAGGCCTACGAGCAGTACTTC	CASSRAGEAYEQYF
TRBV27	TRBJ1-1	NA	NA	TGTGCCAGCAGTTTAGCGGGGAGGGGACTGAACACTGAAGCTTTCTTT	CASSLAGRGLNTEAFF
TRBV29-1	TRBJ1-3	few	NA	TGCAGCGCATCACCGGGACCCATCCTCTCTGGAAACACCATATATTTT	CSASPGPILSGNTIYF